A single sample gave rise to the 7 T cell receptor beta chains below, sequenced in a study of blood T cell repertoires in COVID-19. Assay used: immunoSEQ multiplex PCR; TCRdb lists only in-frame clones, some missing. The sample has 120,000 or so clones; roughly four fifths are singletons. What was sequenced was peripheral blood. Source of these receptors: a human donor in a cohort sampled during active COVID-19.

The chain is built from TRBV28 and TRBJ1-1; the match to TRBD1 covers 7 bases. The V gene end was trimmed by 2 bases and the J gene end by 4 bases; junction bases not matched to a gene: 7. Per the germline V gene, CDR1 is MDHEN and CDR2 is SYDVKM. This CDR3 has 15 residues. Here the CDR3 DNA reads TGTGCCAGCAGTTTAGCGACAGGGCGGGCCACTGAAGCTTTCTTT. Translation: CASSLATGRATEAFF.

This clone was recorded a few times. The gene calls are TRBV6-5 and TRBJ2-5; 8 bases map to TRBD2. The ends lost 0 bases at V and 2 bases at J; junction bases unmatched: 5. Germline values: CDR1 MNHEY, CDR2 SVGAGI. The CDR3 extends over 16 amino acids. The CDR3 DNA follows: TGTGCCAGCAGTTACTCACCCGGGGGGGTACAAGAGACCCAGTACTTC. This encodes CASSYSPGGVQETQYF.

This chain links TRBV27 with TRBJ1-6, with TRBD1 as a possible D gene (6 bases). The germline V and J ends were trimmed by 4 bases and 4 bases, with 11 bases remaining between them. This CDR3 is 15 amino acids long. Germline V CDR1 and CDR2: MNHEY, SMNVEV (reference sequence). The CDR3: CASSSGQLYNSPLHF. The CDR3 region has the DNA TGTGCCAGCAGTTCCGGACAGCTGTATAATTCACCCCTCCACTTT.

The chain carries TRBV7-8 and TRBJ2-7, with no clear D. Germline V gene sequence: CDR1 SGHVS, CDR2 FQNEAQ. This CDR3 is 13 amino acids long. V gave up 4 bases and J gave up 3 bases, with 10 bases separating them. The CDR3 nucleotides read TGTGCCAGCAGCTCGACACTGAACTACGAGCAGTACTTC. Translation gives CASSSTLNYEQYF.

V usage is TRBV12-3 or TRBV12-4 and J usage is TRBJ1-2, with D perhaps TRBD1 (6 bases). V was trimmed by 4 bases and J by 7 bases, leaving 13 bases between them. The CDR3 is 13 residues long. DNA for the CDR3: TGTGCCAGCAGTTCCCACACAGGGTTTGGCTACACCTTC. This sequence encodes CASSSHTGFGYTF.

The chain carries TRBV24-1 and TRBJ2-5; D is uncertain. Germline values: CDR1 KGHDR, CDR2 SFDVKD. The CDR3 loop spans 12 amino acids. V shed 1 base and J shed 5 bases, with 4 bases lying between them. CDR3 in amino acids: CATSDFGETQYF. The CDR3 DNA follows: TGTGCCACCAGTGATTTCGGGGAGACCCAGTACTTC.

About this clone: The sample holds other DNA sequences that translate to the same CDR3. The CDR3 DNA reads TGTGCCAGCAGCCAGACAGGTAACACTGAAGCTTTCTTT. This sequence encodes CASSQTGNTEAFF. J is TRBJ1-1 and V is TRBV3-1 (or the pseudogene TRBV3-2); D might be TRBD1 (6 bases). Trimming pared 3 bases from V and 2 bases from J, leaving 7 bases between. There are 13 residues in the CDR3. Germline CDR1 reads LGHDT; CDR2 reads YNNKEL (reference sequence).